The present T cell receptor beta chain was sequenced within a study of Ad26.COV2.S vaccination and SARS-CoV-2 variants. Looking at the study overall: Intramuscularly, Ad26.COV2.S was given either once or twice, 56 days apart. Overall study results and limits: Those who received vaccine or placebo ended up with similar non-spike TCR breadth. Once vaccination had occurred, spike-specific CD8+ and CD4+ T cell responses reportedly showed substantial breadth.

Assay: immunoSEQ multiplex PCR; the TCRdb copy retains only in-frame clones and omits some. The top ten clones hold about 2% of a sample with 350,000 to 450,000 clones, approximately 90% of them seen once. On this clone: Antigen: not known.

Regarding treatment: around 19 received Ad26.COV2.S at low or high dose, single or two shots; a few received placebo; per-sample allocation not given. Collection of the samples took place on day 63 after the first injection of vaccine or placebo. An Ad26 vector carrying the Wuhan-strain SARS-CoV-2 spike served as the vaccine. Here the sequenced sample was peripheral blood, taken in a trial of Ad26.COV2.S vaccine versus placebo. The clonotype originates from a person between 18 and 65 years old who received the Ad26.COV2.S COVID-19 vaccine or a placebo.

CDR3 nucleotide sequence: TGTGCCAGCAGCCAAGATTCCCTAGCCGGCGGGGAGCTGTTTTTT. Translation gives CASSQDSLAGGELFF. This sequence joins TRBV3-1 (or the pseudogene TRBV3-2) and TRBJ2-2, with D tentatively TRBD2 (5 bases). V was clipped by 0 bases and J by 7 bases, with 12 bases between them. There are 15 residues in the CDR3. Germline assignment: CDR1 LGHDT and CDR2 YNNKEL (reference sequence).